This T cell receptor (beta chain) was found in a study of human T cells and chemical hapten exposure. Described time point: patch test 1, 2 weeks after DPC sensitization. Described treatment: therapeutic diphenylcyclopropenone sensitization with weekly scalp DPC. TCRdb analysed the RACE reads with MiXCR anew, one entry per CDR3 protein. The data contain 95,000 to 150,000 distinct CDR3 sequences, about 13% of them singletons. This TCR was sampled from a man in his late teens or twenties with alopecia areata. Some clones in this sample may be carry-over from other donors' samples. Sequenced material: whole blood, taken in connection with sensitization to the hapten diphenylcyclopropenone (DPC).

CDR3 residues: CASSLGADSRQETQYF. CDR3 DNA: TGCGCCAGCAGCTTGGGAGCGGACAGCAGGCAAGAGACCCAGTACTTC. The chain couples TRBV5-1 to TRBJ2-5, with D maybe TRBD1 (6 bases). Between the trimmed V and J ends, which lost 0 bases and 2 bases, there was a span of 14 bases. CDR1 is SGHRS and CDR2 is YFSETQ in the germline V gene. This CDR3 has 16 residues.